This TCR beta chain was identified during a study of CD8 T cells in ankylosing spondylitis. Study-wide results and limits: With a CD8+ phenotype, disease-linked clones were relatively rare in peripheral blood. Before this, some motif variants had been reported in reactive arthritis synovial fluid and blood. A TCR beta motif of eight highly homologous variants appeared characteristic of ankylosing spondylitis blood. Disease-associated clones were reportedly significantly overrepresented in matched ankylosing spondylitis synovial fluid.

Only one count was recorded for this clonotype. Its antigen is not known. TCRdb passed the 5' RACE reads through MiXCR, listing each CDR3 protein once. The data hold about 150,000 distinct CDR3 sequences, with 40% to 50% observed a single time. The origin of this receptor is a male donor with ankylosing spondylitis. The material sequenced was synovial fluid, either unsorted or a sorted T cell fraction (not recorded which).

The CDR3 loop is CAWSTPGANVLTF. The DNA of the CDR3 is TGTGCCTGGAGTACGCCTGGGGCCAACGTCCTGACTTTC. The chain joins TRBV30 to TRBJ2-6; no definite D call. Trimming removed 2 bases at V and 2 bases at J, with 4 bases between. Germline loops: CDR1 GTSNPN, CDR2 SVGIG (reference sequence). The CDR3 consists of 13 residues.